This entry concerns a single T cell receptor (beta chain). In the original analysis: Quantification of nucleated cells was approximated via reference gene primer amplification. Using immunoSEQ multiplex PCR, the repertoire was profiled, and TCRdb retains in-frame clones only, with some absent. The V and J calls and the clone size are those of that table, but D and trimming were determined from the DNA. Seen here are tens of thousands of clones, 75% to 90% observed once, and the top ten hold roughly 34%. The data were taken from a study of blood T cell repertoires in COVID-19. With V trimmed by 9 bases and J by 2 bases, 9 bases remained unmatched. In germline, CDR1 is ENHRY, CDR2 SYGVKD. The CDR3 totals 14 residues. The Seattle patients joined while their infection was active and were tracked longitudinally afterward.

The sequence was collected from a woman of 80 years or more with COVID-19, enrolled during active disease. The V call is TRBV10-3, the J call TRBJ1-2; 7 bases are a match to TRBD1. Source material: peripheral blood. The CDR3 nucleotides are TGTGCCATATCCTTTGGGGACAGCAACTATGGCTACACCTTC. Translation gives CAISFGDSNYGYTF.